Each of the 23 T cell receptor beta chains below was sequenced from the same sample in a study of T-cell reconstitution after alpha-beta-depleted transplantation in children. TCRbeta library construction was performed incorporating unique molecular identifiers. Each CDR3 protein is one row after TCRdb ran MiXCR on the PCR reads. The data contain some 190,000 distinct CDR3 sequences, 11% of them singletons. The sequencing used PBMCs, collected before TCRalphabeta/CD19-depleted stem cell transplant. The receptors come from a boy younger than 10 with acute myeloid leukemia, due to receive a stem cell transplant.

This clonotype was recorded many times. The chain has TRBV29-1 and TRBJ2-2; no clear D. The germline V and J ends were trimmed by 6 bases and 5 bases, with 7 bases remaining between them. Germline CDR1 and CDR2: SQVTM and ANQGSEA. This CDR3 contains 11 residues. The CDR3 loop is CSVLRTGELFF. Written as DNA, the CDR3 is TGCAGCGTGCTTCGAACCGGGGAGCTGTTTTTT.

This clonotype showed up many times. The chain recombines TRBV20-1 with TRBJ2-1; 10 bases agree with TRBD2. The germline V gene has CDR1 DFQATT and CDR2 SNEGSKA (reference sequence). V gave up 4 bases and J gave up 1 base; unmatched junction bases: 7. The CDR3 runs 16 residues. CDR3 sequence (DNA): TGCAGTGCTATTTCCTCTAGCGGGAGTTCCTACAATGAGCAGTTCTTC. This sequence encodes CSAISSSGSSYNEQFF.

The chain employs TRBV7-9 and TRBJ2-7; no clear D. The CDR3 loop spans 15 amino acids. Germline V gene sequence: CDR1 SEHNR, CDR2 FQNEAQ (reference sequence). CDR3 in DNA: TGTGCCAGCAGTGTAGGGTGGTCTCCCTCCTACGGGCAGTACGTC. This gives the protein CASSVGWSPSYGQYV.

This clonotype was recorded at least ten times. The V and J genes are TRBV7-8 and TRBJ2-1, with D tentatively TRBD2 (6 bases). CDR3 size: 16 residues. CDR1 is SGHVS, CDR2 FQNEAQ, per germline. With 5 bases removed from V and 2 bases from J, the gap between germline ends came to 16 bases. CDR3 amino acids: CASSLGRRITYNEQFF. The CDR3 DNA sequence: TGTGCCAGCAGCCTAGGGAGGCGGATAACCTACAATGAGCAGTTCTTC. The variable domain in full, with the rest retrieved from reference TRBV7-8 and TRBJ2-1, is GAGVSQSPRYKVAKRGQDVALRCDPISGHVSLFWYQQALGQGPEFLTYFQNEAQLDKSGLPSDRFFAERPEGSVSTLKIQRTQQEDSAVYLCASSLGRRITYNEQFFGPGTRLTVL.

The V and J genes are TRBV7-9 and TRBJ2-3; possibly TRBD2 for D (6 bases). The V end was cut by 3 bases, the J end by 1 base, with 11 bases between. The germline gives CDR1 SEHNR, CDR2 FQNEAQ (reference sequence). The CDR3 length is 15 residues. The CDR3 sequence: CASSFGQRGTDTQYF. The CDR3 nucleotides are TGTGCCAGCAGCTTCGGCCAGCGGGGCACAGATACGCAGTATTTT. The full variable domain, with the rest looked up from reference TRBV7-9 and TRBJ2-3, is DTGVSQNPRHKITKRGQNVTFRCDPISEHNRLYWYRQTLGQGPEFLTYFQNEAQLEKSRLLSDRFSAERPKGSFSTLEIQRTEQGDSAMYLCASSFGQRGTDTQYFGPGTRLTVL.

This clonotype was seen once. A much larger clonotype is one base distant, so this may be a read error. The CDR3 coding sequence is TGTGCCAGCAGCCCTGGCAGATGCAGGCTCCACTTT. Encoded protein: CASSPGRCRLHF. The chain has TRBV28 and TRBJ1-6, with D unclear. CDR1 and CDR2 (germline): MDHEN, SYDVKM. The V end was cut by 6 bases, the J end by 16 bases, with 16 bases between. This CDR3 has 12 amino acids.

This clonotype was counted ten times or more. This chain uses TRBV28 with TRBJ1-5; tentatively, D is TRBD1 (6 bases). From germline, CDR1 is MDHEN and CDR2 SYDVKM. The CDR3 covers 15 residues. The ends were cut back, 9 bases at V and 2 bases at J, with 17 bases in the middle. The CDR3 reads CASVNRELRNQPQHF. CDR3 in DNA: TGTGCCAGTGTAAACAGGGAACTGCGCAATCAGCCCCAGCATTTT.

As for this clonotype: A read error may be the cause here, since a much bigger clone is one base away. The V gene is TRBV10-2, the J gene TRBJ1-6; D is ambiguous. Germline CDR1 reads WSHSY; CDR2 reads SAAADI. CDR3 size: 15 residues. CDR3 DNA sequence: TGCGCCAGCAGTGATTCAGGTCCATATTATTCACCCCTCCCCTTT. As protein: CASSDSGPYYSPLPF.

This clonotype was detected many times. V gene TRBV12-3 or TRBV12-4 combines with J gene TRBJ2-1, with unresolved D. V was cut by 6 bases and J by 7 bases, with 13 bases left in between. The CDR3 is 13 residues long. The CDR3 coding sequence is TGTGCCAGCAGGAACTGGGGTGGAAATGAGCAGTTCTTC. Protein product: CASRNWGGNEQFF.

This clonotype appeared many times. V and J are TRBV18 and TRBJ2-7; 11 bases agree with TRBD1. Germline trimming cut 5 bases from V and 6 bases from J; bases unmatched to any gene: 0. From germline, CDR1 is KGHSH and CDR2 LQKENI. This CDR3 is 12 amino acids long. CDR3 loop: CASSGTGGEQYV. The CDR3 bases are TGTGCCAGCTCAGGGACAGGGGGCGAGCAGTACGTC.

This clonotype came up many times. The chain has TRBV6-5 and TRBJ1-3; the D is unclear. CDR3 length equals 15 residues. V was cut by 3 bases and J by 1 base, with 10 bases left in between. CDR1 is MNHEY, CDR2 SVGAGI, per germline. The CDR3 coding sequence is TGTGCCAGCAGTTATTCGTCGGTTTCTGGAAACACCATATATTTT. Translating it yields CASSYSSVSGNTIYF.

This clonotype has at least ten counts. The CDR3 sequence is CASSPPPGLAHEQYF. In DNA form, the CDR3 reads TGCGCCAGCAGCCCGCCGCCGGGACTAGCCCACGAGCAGTACTTC. The chain recombines TRBV5-1 with TRBJ2-7; TRBD2 matches at 9 bases. This CDR3 comprises 15 residues. Germline V gives CDR1 SGHRS, CDR2 YFSETQ. The J segment lost 5 bases and the V segment lost 4 bases, leaving 10 bases of the junction unmatched.

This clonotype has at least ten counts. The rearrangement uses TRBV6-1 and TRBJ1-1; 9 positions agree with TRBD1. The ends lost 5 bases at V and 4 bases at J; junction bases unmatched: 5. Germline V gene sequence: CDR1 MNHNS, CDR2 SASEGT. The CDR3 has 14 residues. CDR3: CASSPQGAGTEAFF. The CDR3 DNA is TGTGCCAGCAGTCCACAGGGGGCTGGCACTGAAGCTTTCTTT.

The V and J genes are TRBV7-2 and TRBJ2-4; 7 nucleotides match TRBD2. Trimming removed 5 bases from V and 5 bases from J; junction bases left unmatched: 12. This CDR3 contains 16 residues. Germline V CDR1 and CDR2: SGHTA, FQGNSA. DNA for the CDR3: TGTGCCAGCAGCCCCCGTAGCGGGTGGGGTCAAAACATTCAGTACTTC. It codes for CASSPRSGWGQNIQYF.

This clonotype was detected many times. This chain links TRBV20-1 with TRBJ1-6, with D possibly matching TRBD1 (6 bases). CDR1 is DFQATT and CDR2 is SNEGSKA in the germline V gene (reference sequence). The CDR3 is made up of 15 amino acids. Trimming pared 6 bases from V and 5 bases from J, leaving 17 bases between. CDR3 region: CSARTAGGNNSPLHF. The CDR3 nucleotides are TGCAGTGCACGAACGGCCGGGGGCAATAATTCACCCCTCCACTTT.

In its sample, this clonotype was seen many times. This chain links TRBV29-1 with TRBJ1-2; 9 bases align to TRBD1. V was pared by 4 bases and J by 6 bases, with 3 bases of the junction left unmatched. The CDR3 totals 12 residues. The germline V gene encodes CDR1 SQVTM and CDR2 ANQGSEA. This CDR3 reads CSVAGQGNGYTF. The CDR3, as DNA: TGCAGCGTTGCGGGACAGGGAAATGGCTACACCTTC.

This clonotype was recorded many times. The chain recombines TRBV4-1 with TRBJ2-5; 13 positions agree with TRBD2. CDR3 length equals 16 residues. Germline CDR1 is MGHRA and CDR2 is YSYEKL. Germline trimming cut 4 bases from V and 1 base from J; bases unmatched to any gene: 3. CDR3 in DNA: TGCGCCAGCAGCCGGGGACTAGCGGGAATCCAAGAGACCCAGTACTTC. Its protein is CASSRGLAGIQETQYF.

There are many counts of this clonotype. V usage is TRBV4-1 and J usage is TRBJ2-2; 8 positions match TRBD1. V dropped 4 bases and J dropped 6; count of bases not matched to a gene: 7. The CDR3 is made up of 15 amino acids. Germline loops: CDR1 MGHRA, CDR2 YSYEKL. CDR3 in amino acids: CASSPRTGKPGELFF. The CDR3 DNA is TGCGCCAGCAGCCCTCGGACAGGGAAACCCGGGGAGCTGTTTTTT.

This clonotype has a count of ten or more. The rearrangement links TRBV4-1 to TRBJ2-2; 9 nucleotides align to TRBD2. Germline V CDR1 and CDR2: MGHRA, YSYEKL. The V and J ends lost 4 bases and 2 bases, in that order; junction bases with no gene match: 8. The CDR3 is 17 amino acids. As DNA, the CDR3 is TGCGCCAGCAGCCCCTTGGGTAGCGGGAGCAACACCGGGGAGCTGTTTTTT. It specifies CASSPLGSGSNTGELFF.

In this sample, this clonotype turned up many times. The chain's CDR3 is CASSLVVSTGLNEQFF. The DNA of the CDR3 is TGTGCCAGCAGCTTAGTTGTTAGTACAGGGCTAAATGAGCAGTTCTTC. The chain employs TRBV11-1 and TRBJ2-1; a weak D match, TRBD1 (6 bases). Trimming took off 1 base at V and 7 bases at J, with 17 bases between the two ends. This CDR3 region has 16 residues. Germline lookup yields CDR1 SGHAT and CDR2 FQDESV (reference sequence).

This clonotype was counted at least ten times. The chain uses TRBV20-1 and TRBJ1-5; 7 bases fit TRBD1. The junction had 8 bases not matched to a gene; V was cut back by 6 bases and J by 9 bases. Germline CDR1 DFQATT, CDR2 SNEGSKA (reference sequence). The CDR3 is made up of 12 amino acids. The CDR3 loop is CSANRGRGPQHF. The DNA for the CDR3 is TGCAGTGCAAACAGGGGACGGGGGCCCCAGCATTTT.

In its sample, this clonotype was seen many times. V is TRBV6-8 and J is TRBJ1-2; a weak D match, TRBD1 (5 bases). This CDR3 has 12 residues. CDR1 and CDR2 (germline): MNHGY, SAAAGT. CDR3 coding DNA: TGTGCACGGTGTCGGGACGACTATGGCTACACCTTC. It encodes CARCRDDYGYTF.

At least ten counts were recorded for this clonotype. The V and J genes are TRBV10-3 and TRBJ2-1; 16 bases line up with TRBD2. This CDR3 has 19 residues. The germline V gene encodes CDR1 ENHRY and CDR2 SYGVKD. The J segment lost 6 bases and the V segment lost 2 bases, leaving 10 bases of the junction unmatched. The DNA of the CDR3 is TGTGCCATCAGTGAGACGGGGACTAGCGGGAGGGACTATCTCAATGAGCAGTTCTTC. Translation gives CAISETGTSGRDYLNEQFF.